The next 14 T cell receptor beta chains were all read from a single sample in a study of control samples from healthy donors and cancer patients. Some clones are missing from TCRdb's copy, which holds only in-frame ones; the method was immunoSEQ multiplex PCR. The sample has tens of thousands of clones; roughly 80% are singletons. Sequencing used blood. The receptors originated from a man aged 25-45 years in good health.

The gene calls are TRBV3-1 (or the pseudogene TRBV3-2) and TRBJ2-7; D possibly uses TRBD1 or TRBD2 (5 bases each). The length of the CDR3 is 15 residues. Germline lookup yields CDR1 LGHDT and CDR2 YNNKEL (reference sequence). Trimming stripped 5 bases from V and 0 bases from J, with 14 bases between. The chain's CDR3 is CASSNRDGDSYEQYF. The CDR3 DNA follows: TGTGCCAGCAGCAACCGGGACGGTGACTCCTACGAGCAGTACTTC.

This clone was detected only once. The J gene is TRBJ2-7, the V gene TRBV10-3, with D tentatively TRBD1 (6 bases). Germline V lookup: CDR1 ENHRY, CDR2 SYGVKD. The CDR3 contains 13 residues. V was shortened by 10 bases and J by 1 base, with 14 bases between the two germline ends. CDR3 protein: CATRTDRSYEQYF. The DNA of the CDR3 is TGTGCCACCAGGACAGACCGATCCTACGAGCAGTACTTC.

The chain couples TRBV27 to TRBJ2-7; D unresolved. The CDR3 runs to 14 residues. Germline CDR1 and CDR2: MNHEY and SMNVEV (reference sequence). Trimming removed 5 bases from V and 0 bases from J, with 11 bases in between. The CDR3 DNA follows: TGTGCCAGCAGTCCCAGGCCCAACTCCTACGAGCAGTACTTC. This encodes CASSPRPNSYEQYF.

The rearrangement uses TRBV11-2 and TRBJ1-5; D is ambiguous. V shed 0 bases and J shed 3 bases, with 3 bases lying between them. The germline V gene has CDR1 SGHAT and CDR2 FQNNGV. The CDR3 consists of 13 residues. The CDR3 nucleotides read TGTGCCAGCAGCTTAGATATCAATCAGCCCCAGCATTTT. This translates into CASSLDINQPQHF.

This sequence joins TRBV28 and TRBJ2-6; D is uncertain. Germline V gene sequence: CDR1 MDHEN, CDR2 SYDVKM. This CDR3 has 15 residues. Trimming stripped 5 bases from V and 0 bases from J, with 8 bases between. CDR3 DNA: TGTGCCAGCAGTGAGATTGACTCTGGGGCCAACGTCCTGACTTTC. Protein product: CASSEIDSGANVLTF.

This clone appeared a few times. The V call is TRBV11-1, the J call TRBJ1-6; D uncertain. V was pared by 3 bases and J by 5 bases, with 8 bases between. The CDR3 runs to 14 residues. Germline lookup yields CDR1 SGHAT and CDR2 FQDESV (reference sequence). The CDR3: CASSFAGNNSPLHF. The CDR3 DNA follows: TGTGCCAGCAGCTTCGCGGGGAATAATTCACCCCTCCACTTT.

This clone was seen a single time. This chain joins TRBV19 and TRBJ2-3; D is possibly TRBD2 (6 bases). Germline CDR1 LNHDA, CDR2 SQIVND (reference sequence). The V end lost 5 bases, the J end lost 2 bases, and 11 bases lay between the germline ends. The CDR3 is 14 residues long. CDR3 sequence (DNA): TGTGCCAGTAGTCCCCGGAGGGACACAGATACGCAGTATTTT. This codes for CASSPRRDTDTQYF.

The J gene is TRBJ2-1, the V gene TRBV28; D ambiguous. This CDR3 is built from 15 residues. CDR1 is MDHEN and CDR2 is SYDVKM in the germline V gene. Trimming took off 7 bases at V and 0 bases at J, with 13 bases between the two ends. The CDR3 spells CASMPPVSSYNEQFF. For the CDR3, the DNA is TGTGCCAGCATGCCTCCGGTTAGCTCCTACAATGAGCAGTTCTTC.

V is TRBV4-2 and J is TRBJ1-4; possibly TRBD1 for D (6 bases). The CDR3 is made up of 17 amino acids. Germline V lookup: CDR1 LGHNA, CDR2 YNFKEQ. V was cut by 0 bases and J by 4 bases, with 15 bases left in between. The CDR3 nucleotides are TGTGCCAGCAGCCAAGATCGGGGGGGCCGGGTTAATGAAAAACTGTTTTTT. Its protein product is CASSQDRGGRVNEKLFF.

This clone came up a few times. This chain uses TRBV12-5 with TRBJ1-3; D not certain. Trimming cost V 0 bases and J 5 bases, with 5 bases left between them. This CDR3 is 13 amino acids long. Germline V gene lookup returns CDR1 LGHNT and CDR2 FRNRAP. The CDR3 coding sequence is TGTGCTAGTGGTTTGGTAGTGAGAAACACCATATATTTT. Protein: CASGLVVRNTIYF.

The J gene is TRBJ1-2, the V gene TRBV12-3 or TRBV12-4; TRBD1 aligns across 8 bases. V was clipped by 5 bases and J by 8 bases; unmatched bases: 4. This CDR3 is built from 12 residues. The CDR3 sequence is CASSPYRGGYTF. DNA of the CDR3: TGTGCCAGCAGTCCCTACAGGGGGGGCTACACCTTC.

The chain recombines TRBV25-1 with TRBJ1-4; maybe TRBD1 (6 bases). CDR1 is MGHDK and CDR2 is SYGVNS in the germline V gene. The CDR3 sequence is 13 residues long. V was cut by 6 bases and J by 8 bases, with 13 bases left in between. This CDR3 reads CASSWGAGEKLFF. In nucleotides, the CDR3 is TGTGCCAGCAGCTGGGGGGCGGGGGAAAAACTGTTTTTT.

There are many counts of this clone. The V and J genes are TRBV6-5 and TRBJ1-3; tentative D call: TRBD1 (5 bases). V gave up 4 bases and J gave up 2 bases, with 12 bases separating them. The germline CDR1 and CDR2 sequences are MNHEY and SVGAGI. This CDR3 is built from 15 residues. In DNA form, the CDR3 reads TGTGCCAGCAGTTTACAGGCGTTAACTGGAAACACCATATATTTT. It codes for CASSLQALTGNTIYF.

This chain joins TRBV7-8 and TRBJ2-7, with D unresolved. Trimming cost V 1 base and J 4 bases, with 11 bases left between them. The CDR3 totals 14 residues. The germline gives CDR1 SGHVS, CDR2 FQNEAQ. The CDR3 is CASSLDGQEYEQYF. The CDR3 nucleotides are TGTGCCAGCAGCTTAGACGGGCAAGAGTACGAGCAGTACTTC.